This TCR beta chain came from a study of blood T cell repertoires in COVID-19. Study overall: PBMCs, B-cell-depleted T cells, or T cells provided the cDNA or gDNA that made up the material.

The participants were between roughly 18 and 89 years old and came from roughly 24 US areas. There are 14 residues in the CDR3. Germline CDR1 is SGHNT and CDR2 is YENEEA. Trimming removed 3 bases at V and 6 bases at J, with 12 bases between. In its sample, this clone was seen once. This table comes from immunoSEQ multiplex PCR, and its TCRdb copy is limited to in-frame clones, with some not included. The profile shows about 250,000 clones, 87% of them singletons. Source material: PBMCs or T cells enriched from blood (not recorded which). This chain joins TRBV11-3 and TRBJ2-1; a weak D match, TRBD1 (6 bases). This clonotype originated in a woman younger than 45 with acute COVID-19. The CDR3 bases are TGTGCCAGCAGCTTCGGCAGGGGTAGCAATGAGCAGTTCTTC. Its translation is CASSFGRGSNEQFF.